This T cell receptor beta chain was sequenced in a study of regulatory T cells in long-lasting Graves disease. Building the TCR beta libraries relied on iRepertoire HTBI primers, and CDR3 regions underwent Arm-PCR. Each CDR3 protein gets one entry after TCRdb re-called the multiplex PCR reads with MiXCR. This sample has about 440,000 distinct CDR3 sequences, with under 15% found just once. This CDR3 comprises 13 residues. V was pared by 3 bases and J by 5 bases, with 13 bases between. Germline CDR1 is SQVTM and CDR2 is ANQGSEA. This clonotype was seen a single time. The time point: newly diagnosed GD, antithyroid drugs for less than 3 months. Making the TCR library involved RNA that had been extracted from PBMCs. The same sample was also studied in work on T cells in Graves' hyperthyroidism and ophthalmopathy. That work contributes: RT-PCR in the first round (using the HTBI primer set) targeted the TCR CDR3.

The chain recombines TRBV29-1 with TRBJ2-5, with D perhaps TRBD1 or TRBD2 (5 bases each). Specimen: peripheral blood mononuclear cells (PBMCs), collected at new diagnosis, from a patient treated with antithyroid drugs. This TCR was recovered from a woman aged 25 to 39 with Graves disease. CDR3: CSVEAGRVETQYF. CDR3 sequence (DNA): TGCAGCGTTGAGGCAGGGCGGGTTGAGACCCAGTACTTC.